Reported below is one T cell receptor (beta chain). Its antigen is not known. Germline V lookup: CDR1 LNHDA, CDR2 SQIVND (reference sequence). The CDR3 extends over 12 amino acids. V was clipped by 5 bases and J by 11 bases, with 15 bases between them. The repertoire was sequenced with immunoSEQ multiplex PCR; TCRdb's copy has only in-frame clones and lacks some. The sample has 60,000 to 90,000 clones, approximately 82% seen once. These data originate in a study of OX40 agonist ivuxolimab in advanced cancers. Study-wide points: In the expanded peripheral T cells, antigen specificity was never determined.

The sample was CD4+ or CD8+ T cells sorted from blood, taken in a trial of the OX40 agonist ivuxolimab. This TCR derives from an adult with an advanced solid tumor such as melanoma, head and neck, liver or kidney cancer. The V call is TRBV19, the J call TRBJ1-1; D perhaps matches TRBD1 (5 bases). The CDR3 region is CASSPQWGRAFF. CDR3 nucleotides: TGTGCCAGTAGTCCACAATGGGGCCGGGCTTTCTTT.